Listed here are 27 T cell receptor beta chains from one sample, sequenced in a study of T-cell reconstitution after alpha-beta-depleted transplantation in children. Researchers prepared the TCRbeta library using unique molecular identifiers, the study reports. TCRdb analysed the PCR reads with MiXCR anew, one entry per CDR3 protein. The sample includes around 530,000 distinct CDR3 sequences, 30% to 35% of them seen just once. The sequenced sample was PBMCs from the stem cell graft donor, obtained from the stem cell graft. These receptors were taken from a human donor who donated a stem cell graft to a child with aplastic anemia.

This chain connects TRBV10-3 to TRBJ2-5; TRBD2 agrees at 13 bases. Germline assignment: CDR1 ENHRY and CDR2 SYGVKD. The CDR3 extends over 13 amino acids. With 9 bases clipped from V and 4 bases from J, the junction kept 2 bases outside the gene matches. The CDR3 nucleotides are TGTGCCATTAGACTAGCGGGAGGAGAGACCCAGTACTTC. Its translation is CAIRLAGGETQYF.

This clonotype was counted a few times. The rearrangement links TRBV7-6 to TRBJ2-7, with D unresolved. The CDR3 loop spans 14 amino acids. The germline V gene has CDR1 SGHVS and CDR2 FNYEAQ. Trimming took 3 bases from V and 6 from J, leaving 15 bases between them. The CDR3 region is CASSFPGDITEQYF. CDR3 in DNA: TGTGCCAGCAGCTTTCCAGGTGACATCACCGAGCAGTACTTC.

The chain links TRBV2 to TRBJ1-1; perhaps TRBD1 as D (6 bases). The CDR3 has 14 residues. V was clipped by 6 bases and J by 5 bases, with 16 bases between them. The V gene's germline CDR1 is SNHLY and CDR2 FYNNEI. CDR3 sequence reads: CASRGSNRATEAFF. The DNA for the CDR3 is TGTGCCAGCAGAGGATCGAACAGGGCTACTGAAGCTTTCTTT.

The rearrangement joins TRBV5-5 to TRBJ1-5; D unresolved. The CDR3 totals 14 residues. V was clipped by 0 bases and J by 3 bases, with 7 bases between them. Germline-derived CDR1 and CDR2 are SGHKS and YYEKEE (reference sequence). Here the CDR3 DNA reads TGTGCCAGCAGCTTGGCACAGATCAATCAGCCCCAGCATTTT. It specifies CASSLAQINQPQHF. The variable domain in full, with the rest retrieved from reference TRBV5-5 and TRBJ1-5, is DAGVTQSPTHLIKTRGQQVTLRCSPISGHKSVSWYQQVLGQGPQFIFQYYEKEERGRGNFPDRFSARQFPNYSSELNVNALLLGDSALYLCASSLAQINQPQHFGDGTRLSIL.

The V gene is TRBV7-2, the J gene TRBJ2-2, with 7 bases identical to TRBD2. This CDR3 has 15 amino acids. Trimming took 4 bases from V and 6 from J; bases not matched to a gene: 8. Germline CDR1 reads SGHTA; CDR2 reads FQGNSA. The chain's CDR3 is CASSSAAGAAGELFF. The CDR3 DNA sequence: TGTGCCAGCAGCTCGGCGGCGGGAGCGGCCGGGGAGCTGTTTTTT.

The chain is built from TRBV5-1 and TRBJ2-7; TRBD2 might be the D (6 bases). CDR1 and CDR2 from the germline V gene are SGHRS and YFSETQ. V lost 4 bases and J 2 bases, leaving 13 bases between the germline ends. This CDR3 is built from 14 residues. The CDR3 sequence: CASSQGGGAYEQYV. As DNA, the CDR3 is TGCGCCAGCAGCCAAGGCGGAGGGGCCTACGAGCAGTACGTC.

In its sample, this clonotype was seen a few times. The rearrangement uses TRBV10-1 and TRBJ2-5; D might be TRBD1 (5 bases). Germline CDR1 and CDR2: WNHNN and SYGVQD (reference sequence). Trimming cost V 0 bases and J 4 bases, with 12 bases left between them. CDR3 length: 15 amino acids. The CDR3 spells CASSESFGAGETQYF. The CDR3 region has the DNA TGCGCCAGCAGTGAGTCGTTTGGGGCTGGAGAGACCCAGTACTTC.

The chain carries TRBV5-4 and TRBJ2-7; D not resolved. V shed 4 bases and J shed 3 bases, with 11 bases lying between them. This CDR3 is 13 amino acids long. Germline values: CDR1 SGHNT, CDR2 YYREEE (reference sequence). The CDR3 loop reads CASSPYDNYEQYF. The CDR3 DNA sequence: TGTGCCAGCAGCCCTTATGACAACTACGAGCAGTACTTC.

The gene calls are TRBV18 and TRBJ2-7, with no clear D. Germline CDR1 and CDR2: KGHSH and LQKENI. The CDR3 spans 15 residues. V shed 0 bases and J shed 1 base, with 10 bases lying between them. CDR3 sequence (DNA): TGTGCCAGCTCACCACCGGTCGCAACGTCCTACGAGCAGTACTTC. As protein: CASSPPVATSYEQYF.

The chain has TRBV12-3 or TRBV12-4 and TRBJ1-1, with 7 bases that match TRBD1. J gave up 3 bases and V 5 bases, and 12 bases lay outside the gene matches. The CDR3 spans 16 residues. The CDR3 region has the DNA TGTGCCAGCAGTCAGCTCCCCGGCGACAGGGACACTGAAGCTTTCTTT. Translating it yields CASSQLPGDRDTEAFF.

This clonotype was seen only a few times. V and J are TRBV29-1 and TRBJ2-7, with 9 bases identical to TRBD2. The CDR3 contains 14 residues. Germline V gene data show CDR1 as SQVTM and CDR2 as ANQGSEA. The V and J ends lost 4 bases and 0 bases, in that order; junction bases with no gene match: 4. The CDR3: CSVVSGRISYEQYF. As DNA, the CDR3 is TGCAGCGTTGTGAGCGGGAGGATCTCCTACGAGCAGTACTTC.

The chain carries TRBV7-2 and TRBJ1-5, with D possibly matching TRBD1 (6 bases). The CDR3 loop spans 15 amino acids. Between the trimmed V and J ends, which lost 5 bases and 6 bases, there was a span of 17 bases. CDR1 SGHTA and CDR2 FQGNSA come from the germline V gene. Here the CDR3 DNA reads TGTGCCAGCAGCCGAGACGGGCAGGGGTCTCAGCCCCAGCATTTT. Its protein product is CASSRDGQGSQPQHF.

The chain carries TRBV12-3 or TRBV12-4 and TRBJ1-4; no reliable D call. This CDR3 spans 14 amino acids. Trimming shortened V by 2 bases and J by 8 bases, and 12 bases separated the two germline ends. This CDR3 reads CASSLRHGMEKLFF. The DNA of the CDR3 is TGTGCCAGCAGTTTACGACACGGTATGGAAAAACTGTTTTTT.

The chain carries TRBV9 and TRBJ2-3; 10 bases fit TRBD2. V was pared by 0 bases and J by 6 bases, with 4 bases of the junction left unmatched. From germline, CDR1 is SGDLS and CDR2 YYNGEE. This CDR3 region has 15 residues. The CDR3 here is CASSVGTSGRDTQYF. CDR3 DNA sequence: TGTGCCAGCAGCGTAGGGACTAGCGGCCGCGATACGCAGTATTTT.

The J gene is TRBJ1-2, the V gene TRBV11-2, with 8 bases lining up with TRBD1. Germline V gene data show CDR1 as SGHAT and CDR2 as FQNNGV. The CDR3 runs 17 residues. Losses at the gene ends were 0 bases for V and 0 bases for J; bases not matched to a gene: 6. The CDR3 spells CASSLEGRGLPNYGYTF. The CDR3, as DNA: TGTGCCAGCAGCTTAGAGGGCAGGGGGCTACCTAACTATGGCTACACCTTC.

The gene calls are TRBV7-2 and TRBJ1-2, with D possibly matching TRBD1 (6 bases). The CDR3 is 15 residues long. Germline CDR1 and CDR2: SGHTA and FQGNSA. Trimming left V 1 base short and J 3 bases short, with 12 bases between. The CDR3 reads CASSLGAGADYGYTF. CDR3 DNA sequence: TGTGCCAGCAGCTTAGGGGCGGGGGCGGACTATGGCTACACCTTC.

Many counts were recorded for this clonotype. The chain joins TRBV28 to TRBJ2-7; D ambiguous. Germline CDR1 MDHEN, CDR2 SYDVKM. The CDR3 sequence is 12 residues long. V lost 8 bases and J 0 bases, leaving 8 bases between the germline ends. The CDR3 loop is CASSVFSYEQYF. The DNA for the CDR3 is TGTGCCAGCTCGGTTTTCTCCTACGAGCAGTACTTC.

V is TRBV20-1 and J is TRBJ2-2, with D perhaps being TRBD1 or TRBD2 (6 bases each). CDR1 and CDR2 (germline): DFQATT, SNEGSKA (reference sequence). The CDR3 is 16 amino acids. V lost 0 bases and J 7 bases, leaving 18 bases between the germline ends. CDR3 sequence (DNA): TGCAGTGCTAGAGATAAGCGGACGGGGGCGAGCGGGGAGCTGTTTTTT. Translated: CSARDKRTGASGELFF.

This clonotype was counted only a few times. The rearrangement links TRBV18 to TRBJ2-1; TRBD2 matches at 10 bases. Trimming cost V 3 bases and J 8 bases; bases outside gene matches: 4. Germline loops: CDR1 KGHSH, CDR2 LQKENI. The CDR3 sequence is 14 residues long. This chain's CDR3 is CASSPGLAVDEQFF. The DNA for the CDR3 is TGTGCCAGCTCACCTGGACTAGCGGTCGATGAGCAGTTCTTC.

This clonotype has just a few counts. The V and J genes are TRBV19 and TRBJ2-3; TRBD2 matches at 13 bases. The germline CDR1 and CDR2 sequences are LNHDA and SQIVND (reference sequence). V was pared by 6 bases and J by 1 base, with 13 bases of the junction left unmatched. There are 19 residues in the CDR3. The CDR3 loop is CASRRKRTSGGRGTDTQYF. CDR3 sequence (DNA): TGTGCCAGTAGGAGGAAGCGGACTAGCGGGGGCAGAGGCACAGATACGCAGTATTTT.

The J gene is TRBJ2-3, the V gene TRBV27; D remains unclear. The ends were cut back, 5 bases at V and 3 bases at J, with 9 bases in the middle. The CDR3 has 13 amino acids. Germline assignment: CDR1 MNHEY and CDR2 SMNVEV (reference sequence). The CDR3 nucleotides are TGTGCCAGCAGTCCGACACTAACAGATACGCAGTATTTT. This encodes CASSPTLTDTQYF.

This clonotype turned up a few times. V gene TRBV12-3 or TRBV12-4 combines with J gene TRBJ1-1; the D gene is possibly TRBD1 (6 bases). V lost 6 bases to trimming and J lost 4 bases, with 15 bases between them. The CDR3 runs 14 residues. This chain's CDR3 is CASRPRGVGTEAFF. In DNA form, the CDR3 reads TGTGCCAGCAGGCCTAGGGGGGTGGGCACTGAAGCTTTCTTT.

The table lists this clonotype with a few counts. This rearrangement joins TRBV6-6 to TRBJ2-3; the D is unclear. Germline V gives CDR1 MNHNY, CDR2 SVGAGI (reference sequence). V lost 9 bases to trimming and J lost 2 bases, with 6 bases between them. The CDR3 is 11 residues long. Here the CDR3 reads CASCDTDTQYF. The CDR3 coding sequence is TGTGCCAGTTGTGACACAGATACGCAGTATTTT.

V usage is TRBV24-1 and J usage is TRBJ1-4; no definite D call. V lost 4 bases to trimming and J lost 4 bases, with 9 bases between them. CDR1 KGHDR and CDR2 SFDVKD come from the germline V gene. The CDR3 totals 14 residues. CDR3: CATSDGTVNEKLFF. CDR3 in DNA: TGTGCCACCAGTGACGGAACAGTTAATGAAAAACTGTTTTTT.

This clonotype turned up a few times. The chain is built from TRBV12-3 or TRBV12-4 and TRBJ2-1, with a tentative D call TRBD2 (6 bases). This CDR3 is 17 amino acids long. V lost 3 bases, J lost 0 bases, and 15 bases lay in between. The CDR3 DNA is TGTGCCAGCAGTTTTAACCCCACCGGGAGCTCCTACAATGAGCAGTTCTTC. It specifies CASSFNPTGSSYNEQFF.

The CDR3 region has the DNA TGCAGCGTTAGAAAGGGAAGTAATTCACCCCTCCACTTT. This translates into CSVRKGSNSPLHF. The J gene is TRBJ1-6, the V gene TRBV29-1; D is uncertain. The CDR3 loop spans 13 amino acids. Between the trimmed V and J ends, which lost 5 bases and 6 bases, there was a span of 11 bases. The germline V gene has CDR1 SQVTM and CDR2 ANQGSEA.

This chain connects TRBV12-3 or TRBV12-4 to TRBJ1-2; no clear D gene. The CDR3 runs 11 residues. V dropped 6 bases and J dropped 5 bases, with 7 bases sitting between them. The CDR3 nucleotides are TGTGCCAGCAGAGGAACTTATGGCTACACCTTC. Protein product: CASRGTYGYTF.